Shown below are 2 T cell receptor beta chains from a single sample sequenced in a study of T cell responses to AZD1222 COVID-19 vaccine. Data came from immunoSEQ multiplex PCR; TCRdb stores just in-frame clones and leaves some out. The sample gives roughly 99,000 clones, 90% to 95% of which show up once; roughly 5.6% is in the top ten. Material: peripheral blood, obtained 28 days after the second AZD1222 dose. These receptors were collected from an adult who received the AZD1222 COVID-19 vaccine.

The chain carries TRBV9 and TRBJ2-1; D not resolved. The CDR3 spans 16 residues. Trimming took off 0 bases at V and 5 bases at J, with 15 bases between the two ends. Germline V gives CDR1 SGDLS, CDR2 YYNGEE. DNA of the CDR3: TGTGCCAGCAGCGTAGATGCGTCAGTGGGCCACAATGAGCAGTTCTTC. Translation gives CASSVDASVGHNEQFF. The variable domain in full, with the rest retrieved from reference TRBV9 and TRBJ2-1, is DSGVTQTPKHLITATGQRVTLRCSPRSGDLSVYWYQQSLDQGLQFLIQYYNGEERAKGNILERFSAQQFPDLHSELNLSSLELGDSALYFCASSVDASVGHNEQFFGPGTRLTVL.

The rearrangement joins TRBV20-1 to TRBJ2-1, with D uncertain. V was shortened by 5 bases and J by 5 bases, with 7 bases between the two germline ends. This CDR3 is 11 amino acids long. Germline values: CDR1 DFQATT, CDR2 SNEGSKA (reference sequence). The CDR3 DNA follows: TGCAGTGCTGACCGAAACAATGAGCAGTTCTTC. This translates into CSADRNNEQFF.